These 6 T cell receptor beta chains were sequenced from one sample in a study of vaccination and CD4 T cells after COVID-19 (dated 2022 in TCRdb). The meaning of the sample's treatment or condition label: roughly 10-day PBMC culture with coronavirus spike peptide pools or control peptides (ViraFEST assay). CD4+ T cells from unexposed donors were collected before the COVID-19 pandemic (2011-2018). The antigens for these receptors are not known. Library prep was done by PCR. These reads were obtained on an Illumina iSeq 100. DNA from cultured CD4+ T cells underwent TCR sequencing with the Oncomine TCR Beta short-read assay at the Johns Hopkins FTIC core. Through fastp at Q25 and MiXCR, TCRdb rebuilt clones from the public reads, retaining in-frame beta chains. For every CDR3 protein sequence, its rows merge into one entry that carries the most common genes and DNA. The table for this sample lists 6,600 or so distinct CDR3 sequences; around 50% of them were counted only once. Around a quarter of the sample is in the top ten clones.

Sequencing was carried out using CD4+ T cells from blood, cultured in vitro. The receptor set was obtained from a human donor in good health.

This clonotype appeared a few times. The rearrangement uses TRBV6-5 and TRBJ1-1; D gene ambiguous. Deletions cut 1 base from V and 3 bases from J, with 3 bases between. This CDR3 comprises 12 residues. Germline-derived CDR1 and CDR2 are MNHEY and SVGAGI. The CDR3 DNA reads as TGTGCCAGCAGTTACTTAGACACTGAAGCTTTCTTT. Translated: CASSYLDTEAFF.

This chain uses TRBV19 with TRBJ1-1; no reliable D call. The CDR3 loop spans 13 amino acids. V lost 5 bases and J 0 bases, leaving 7 bases between the germline ends. CDR1 LNHDA and CDR2 SQIVND come from the germline V gene (reference sequence). The chain's CDR3 is CASSSDLNTEAFF. In DNA, the CDR3 is TGTGCCAGTAGTTCGGACCTGAACACTGAAGCTTTCTTT.

This clonotype has only a few counts. Here the CDR3 DNA reads TGTGCCAGCACCGCCGGGTCAGGGTCTGCCTATGGCTACACCTTC. Amino acids: CASTAGSGSAYGYTF. The chain carries TRBV12-3 or TRBV12-4 and TRBJ1-2; TRBD1 is a possible D gene (5 bases). Trimming removed 7 bases at V and 4 bases at J, with 19 bases between. The CDR3 has 15 amino acids.

This sequence joins TRBV10-3 and TRBJ2-5; 9 bases match TRBD1. The germline gives CDR1 ENHRY, CDR2 SYGVKD. This CDR3 contains 15 residues. Germline trimming cut 4 bases from V and 5 bases from J; bases unmatched to any gene: 8. The CDR3 DNA is TGTGCCATCAGTGCCGGGACAGGGCTTGGGGAGACCCAGTACTTC. This codes for CAISAGTGLGETQYF.

The CDR3: CASSLVVGTGGSYNEQFF. Here the CDR3 DNA reads TGTGCCAGCAGCTTGGTCGTGGGTACGGGGGGCTCATACAATGAGCAGTTCTTC. The chain recombines TRBV5-4 with TRBJ2-1; D possibly corresponds to TRBD2 (7 bases). CDR3 size: 18 residues. With 0 bases removed from V and 4 bases from J, the gap between germline ends came to 20 bases. The germline CDR1 and CDR2 sequences are SGHNT and YYREEE (reference sequence).

The gene calls are TRBV28 and TRBJ2-5; D is undetermined. With 8 bases removed from V and 5 bases from J, the gap between germline ends came to 15 bases. The germline CDR1 and CDR2 sequences are MDHEN and SYDVKM. CDR3 length: 13 residues. The CDR3 bases are TGTGCCAGCGCCCAGCCGGACCCGGAGACCCAGTACTTC. Encoded protein: CASAQPDPETQYF.